The TCR beta chain under discussion was sequenced for a study of cytomegalovirus exposure and HLA in healthy donors. Study-level information: Of the donors genotyped, about 390 in all, less than 90% fell in the Caucasian-associated ancestry cluster. Overall study findings and caveats: Whilst most TCR sequences proved rare, a subset of public TCRs occurred across many donors.

Worth noting for this clone: Its antigen is unidentified.

The PCR employed 60 Vbeta primers together with 13 Jbeta primers. The assay was immunoSEQ multiplex PCR, and TCRdb's table has in-frame clones only and misses some. The table includes approximately 170,000 clones, approximately 79% detected once. Trimming removed 4 bases from V and 5 bases from J; junction bases left unmatched: 8. The CDR3 covers 15 residues. Germline V gene lookup returns CDR1 LNHDA and CDR2 SQIVND (reference sequence). The clonotype was recovered from a male donor in good health and CMV-seronegative. Sample: PBMCs. J is TRBJ1-1 and V is TRBV19, with TRBD1 identical over 9 bases. The CDR3 DNA follows: TGTGCCAGTAGTAGTACAGGGGGCGTAGGGACTGAAGCTTTCTTT. Protein sequence: CASSSTGGVGTEAFF.